This T cell receptor (beta chain) was captured by sequencing in a study of patients and donors after allogeneic stem cell transplantation. MiXCR, run by TCRdb on the RT-PCR reads, gives a single entry per CDR3 protein. Of approximately 38,000 distinct CDR3 sequences detected, more than 30% appear once; the ten largest clones hold roughly 78%. In its sample, this clonotype was seen a few times. The CDR3 has 14 residues. Between the trimmed V and J ends, which lost 1 base and 3 bases, there was a span of 10 bases. Germline V CDR1 and CDR2: LNHNV, YYDKDF (reference sequence). The rearrangement joins TRBV15 to TRBJ2-7; D ambiguous. The sequencing sample was made of blood, either unsorted or a sorted T cell fraction (not recorded which). The receptor's source is a human donor who was either an allogeneic HSCT recipient or a stem cell or donor lymphocyte infusion donor (not recorded which). It is not recorded whose cells these are; they may come from a transplant donor. The CDR3 protein is CATSRAPTGYEQYF. For the CDR3, the DNA is TGTGCCACCAGCAGAGCCCCCACGGGCTACGAGCAGTACTTC. Drawing the rest from reference TRBV15 and TRBJ2-7, the complete variable domain is DAMVIQNPRYQVTQFGKPVTLSCSQTLNHNVMYWYQQKSSQAPKLLFHYYDKDFNNEADTPDNFQSRRPNTSFCFLDIRSPGLGDTAMYLCATSRAPTGYEQYFGPGTRLTVT.